What follows describes a single T cell receptor beta chain. Its antigen is still unknown. The sample is drawn from a study of CD8 T cells in Susac syndrome. General observations from the study: The study's TCR sequencing and HLA analysis drew on a certain number of individuals. That number was acknowledged as relatively small.

Sequencing of TCR beta was carried out in blood CD8+ and CD4+ T cells. The multiple sclerosis controls were treatment-naive patients, and their relapsing-remitting disease was stable or active. A quantity of about 0.5 to 1 ug RNA underwent reverse transcription using random hexamers. TCR beta CDR3 was amplified by immunoSEQ covering 54 Vbeta and 13 Jbeta. TCRdb re-derived calls from the immunoSEQ multiplex PCR reads in MiXCR, one entry per CDR3 protein. The data hold approximately 280,000 distinct CDR3 sequences, with 70% to 90% observed a single time. With 10 bases clipped from V and 0 bases from J, the junction kept 6 bases outside the gene matches. The CDR3 has 14 residues.

This receptor was identified in a human donor with multiple sclerosis. The V and J genes are TRBV12-3 or TRBV12-4 and TRBJ2-1, with 7 bases identical to TRBD1. The material sequenced was CD8+ T cells from PBMCs. The CDR3: CATTGTASYNEQFF. The DNA for the CDR3 is TGTGCCACCACTGGGACAGCCTCCTACAATGAGCAGTTCTTC.